The source of this T cell receptor (beta chain) is a study of regulatory T cells in long-lasting Graves disease (TCRdb year 2021). For the study in its entirety: Antithyroid drugs had been taken for less than 3 months by newly diagnosed Graves' disease patients. The study was registered as a clinical trial and conducted in China. A total of about 33 samples underwent TCR sequencing: roughly 13 from persistent and approximately 20 from newly diagnosed Graves' disease patients. Patients with persistent Graves' disease were compared with patients with newly diagnosed Graves' disease using TCR sequencing and RNA sequencing of peripheral blood. What the study reported, not specific to this receptor: Persistent patients shared more public clonotypes among themselves (around 3,000) than newly diagnosed patients did (more than 950). Peripheral blood alone was examined, since thyroid tissue, which constituted the primary lesion, could not be accessed. Persistent Graves' disease patients showed lower TCR Shannon entropy and fewer highly expanded clones than newly diagnosed patients, suggesting clonal expansion. The authors acknowledged the small sample size as a limitation that may reduce accuracy. Only the TCR beta chain was sequenced and analyzed.

Read against the paper, the sample's time point label means: newly diagnosed GD, antithyroid drugs for less than 3 months. RNA was extracted from PBMCs in TRIzol for both TCR sequencing and RNA sequencing. Graves' disease was diagnosed according to American Thyroid Association guidelines. Recruitment of patients was carried out at an endocrinology department in Xi'an, China. Each patient gave 7 to 9.5 milliliters of peripheral blood, collected in an EDTA anticoagulant tube. PBMCs were isolated by Ficoll Paque Plus density gradient separation without further T cell sorting. An Agilent 2100 Bioanalyzer and agarose gel were used to assess RNA quality, and a NanoDrop 2000 was used to measure RNA concentration. Library preparation employed multiplex PCR. For sequencing, an Illumina HiSeq 4000 was employed. To build TCR beta libraries, CDR3 regions were amplified by Arm-PCR using iRepertoire HTBI primers. PCR products were gel purified before sequencing. In the paper's pipeline: Gene usage analysis of CDR3 amino acid clonotypes relied on the 55 to 80 TRBV and more than twelve TRBJ segments identified across samples. COPE and FqMerger were used to merge the filtered high-quality paired reads into contigs. Contigs were aligned with BLAST to IMGT TRBV, TRBD and TRBJ reference genes, and CDR3 was defined per IMGT. Any clonotype with a frequency above 0.1% was counted as a highly expanded clone. Repertoire diversity was measured by Shannon entropy, and V-J evenness by the Gini coefficient. A clonotype was considered public if more than one individual shared it. The public reads were quality trimmed at Q25 with fastp and then assembled into clones with MiXCR by TCRdb, keeping productive beta chains. Rows are combined by CDR3 protein, so each entry shows the most common genes and DNA. These V and J calls derive from TCRdb rather than the authors' analysis. In all, the sample holds a few hundred thousand distinct CDR3 sequences, and 12% of those were seen once. 18% of the sample lies in the top ten.

About this clonotype: What this receptor recognizes is not known. It has no much larger one-base neighbor in the sample; base qualities were not kept.

These same records also appear under a second study, on T cells in Graves' hyperthyroidism and ophthalmopathy. The second investigation adds: A patient counted as having stable Graves' hyperthyroidism if no progression to ophthalmopathy occurred over 18 months of follow-up. Hyperthyroidism patients were newly diagnosed, with disease duration under 2 months, and aged 18 to 65 years. The study excluded patients with uncontrolled infections, other autoimmune diseases, pregnancy or lactation. Clinical symptoms, serum thyroxine and TRAb, thyroid ultrasound, and orbital computed tomography formed the basis for the diagnoses. The TCR CDR3 was subjected to a first round of RT-PCR using the HTBI primer set and the Qiagen OneStep RT-PCR kit. Most expanded thyroid clonotypes (frequency above 0.001) were also detected in blood, a finding suggesting that blood repertoires may reflect thyroid immune responses. In cross-validation, a model built on a 13 V-J signature told ophthalmopathy apart from stable hyperthyroidism with 85% to 90% sensitivity and roughly 83% specificity, and in testing the same model reached 80%/75%. In validation, progression to ophthalmopathy was predicted by the model with about 70% sensitivity and 72% to 85% specificity, a median of approximately 6.5 months before onset. To identify distinguishing TCR V-J signatures, a discovery cohort of 100 patients was used, comprising fewer than 45 with Graves' ophthalmopathy and under 60 with stable Graves' hyperthyroidism. Prospective prediction of ophthalmopathy was tested in an independent validation cohort consisting of some 20 hyperthyroidism patients and some 15 patients who later progressed to ophthalmopathy. For training and testing, the 100 or so patients in the discovery cohort were randomly divided in a 7:3 ratio. In six Graves' hyperthyroidism patients, the study also compared T-cell repertoires from thyroid tissue with T-cell repertoires from blood. Once sampling was done, hyperthyroidism patients were given methimazole at a starting dose of 30 mg daily, whereas ophthalmopathy patients were given high-dose intravenous methylprednisolone. Libraries were constructed in a second round of multiplex PCR, after which size selection and purification were carried out. Paired-end sequencing of the libraries was performed with 100 bp reads on an Illumina HiSeq2000. SOAPnuke was used to process the raw data, throwing out any read that contained adapters or uncalled bases, had a mean Phred below 15, or lacked an exact constant-primer or identifier match. COPE v1.2.5 was used to merge high-quality paired reads, and clonotypes were defined as unique nucleotide sequences. MiTCR v1.1 was used to align clonotypes to the IMGT TRBV, TRBD and TRBJ reference segments. The analysis was restricted to V-J combinations with a frequency above 0.0001, which together covered 99.2% of the repertoires. A TCS score was defined as the ratio of F50 (clonal expansion) to E x V (chaos), with BLOSUM62-based TCRdist applied between CDR3 peptides within each V-J. Welch's t-statistics and random forest reduced around 550 V-J features to 10 to 15, which were used in a naive Bayes classifier (R e1071). No statistical method was used to fix the sample size in advance, and group allocation was not hidden from the investigators. According to the paper, TCR Vbeta CDR3 sequencing was carried out on 135 peripheral blood samples, which came from more than 40 ophthalmopathy, roughly 75 hyperthyroidism and approximately 17 progressor patients.

Sequencing used peripheral blood mononuclear cells (PBMCs), obtained at new diagnosis, from a patient treated with antithyroid drugs. The receptor comes from a woman between 18 and 29 years old with Graves disease. Donor details come from another sample of the same person, matched by shared clones.

This receptor carries the CDR3 CASSQQTRATYNEQFF. The DNA sequence reads TGCGCCAGCAGCCAACAAACGCGAGCTACCTACAATGAGCAGTTCTTC. Rearrangement joined TRBV4-1 to TRBJ2-1, with the identity of the D gene unclear. There are 16 amino acids in the CDR3, from cysteine to phenylalanine inclusive. Only the CDR3 portion is preserved as DNA: 48 bases, with reading frame beginning at the first base. The CDR1 and CDR2 encoded by the germline V gene are MGHRA and YSYEKL. V is reduced by 2 bases and J by 2 bases, leaving a spacing of 13 bases between them.